What follows are 4 T cell receptor beta chains derived from one specimen sequenced in a study of OX40 agonist ivuxolimab in advanced cancers. Library creation used the immunoSEQ multiplex PCR assay. The clones in this table, taken by TCRdb from immuneACCESS, are in-frame only. Not every clone is retained; where verified, under half of the shortfall comes from an unresolved V gene, and the cause of the rest is unknown. The sample table contains 60,000 to 65,000 clones; only one count was recorded for around 93% of them. More than 9.5% of the sample lies in the top ten. The sample was CD4+ or CD8+ T cells sorted from blood, taken in a trial of the OX40 agonist ivuxolimab. Receptor source: an adult with an advanced solid tumor such as melanoma, head and neck, liver or kidney cancer.

V usage is TRBV28 and J usage is TRBJ2-6; 7 bases are shared with TRBD1. CDR3 length: 17 residues. V was clipped by 7 bases and J by 1 base; unmatched bases: 10. CDR1 and CDR2 (germline): MDHEN, SYDVKM. CDR3 nucleotides: TGTGCCAGCAATCCACGACAGGGAACTTCTGGGGCCAACGTCCTGACTTTC. Translating gives CASNPRQGTSGANVLTF. Full variable domain (missing parts from reference TRBV28 and TRBJ2-6): DVKVTQSSRYLVKRTGEKVFLECVQDMDHENMFWYRQDPGLGLRLIYFSYDVKMKEKGDIPEGYSVSREKKERFSLILESASTNQTSMYLCASNPRQGTSGANVLTFGAGSRLTVL.

The chain joins TRBV27 to TRBJ2-7, with 11 bases identical to TRBD2. Per germline, CDR1 MNHEY and CDR2 SMNVEV (reference sequence). With 6 bases clipped from V and 0 bases from J, the junction kept 7 bases outside the gene matches. This CDR3 spans 16 amino acids. The CDR3 loop is CASSRGTSGNSYEQYF. The CDR3 nucleotides are TGTGCCAGCAGCCGCGGGACTAGCGGAAACTCCTACGAGCAGTACTTC.

J is TRBJ2-3 and V is TRBV18; 10 bases align to TRBD1. This CDR3 has 13 residues. J was trimmed by 7 bases and V by 8 bases; bases with no gene match: 6. Germline-derived CDR1 and CDR2 are KGHSH and LQKENI. CDR3 nucleotides: TGTGCCAGCCACGACAGGGGGCGAAATACGCAGTATTTT. Translated: CASHDRGRNTQYF.

The chain uses TRBV28 and TRBJ2-7; weak D call: TRBD2 (5 bases). Per germline, CDR1 MDHEN and CDR2 SYDVKM. The CDR3 runs 17 residues. The germline V and J ends were trimmed by 6 bases and 1 base, with 22 bases remaining between them. In nucleotides, the CDR3 is TGTGCCAGCAGCTTTATATCTGGGCCGGGAACTTCCTACGAGCAGTACTTC. Encoded protein: CASSFISGPGTSYEQYF.